This TCR beta chain came from a study of cytomegalovirus exposure and HLA in healthy donors. General study findings and limits: 150 or so TCR beta chains were listed as cytomegalovirus-associated. Rarity marked most TCR sequences, yet some public TCRs occurred in many donors. It was reported that the classifier diagnosed cytomegalovirus status with high specificity and sensitivity in both the original and validation cohorts.

V lost 2 bases to trimming and J lost 1 base; unmatched junction nucleotides: 5. Germline CDR1 SGHNT, CDR2 YYREEE (reference sequence). The CDR3 runs to 15 residues. As concerns this clone: No antigen is known for it.

TCRdb's table, derived via immunoSEQ multiplex PCR, lists solely in-frame clones and lacks some. The sample holds approximately 60,000 clones; about 92% are singletons and the top ten take 1.3%. Sequencing was done on a sample of PBMCs. This TCR came from a woman younger than 35 in good health and CMV-seronegative. The chain joins TRBV5-4 to TRBJ2-5, with 7 bases aligning to TRBD1. CDR3 nucleotides: TGTGCCAGCAGCTTAAACAGGGGATCCCAAGAGACCCAGTACTTC. Translating gives CASSLNRGSQETQYF.